This passage covers 24 T cell receptor beta chains from one sample sequenced in a study of T cell responses to AZD1222 COVID-19 vaccine. Sequencing was performed with immunoSEQ multiplex PCR; in TCRdb, only in-frame clones are kept and a portion is missing. The sample holds 120,000 or so clones; approximately 90% are singletons and the top ten take about 1.1%. This sample comprised peripheral blood, obtained on day 0 of AZD1222 vaccination. Source of these receptors: an adult in good health.

This clone was observed a few times. At the DNA level, this CDR3 is encoded by other sequences in the same sample as well. This rearrangement joins TRBV18 to TRBJ2-6; D uncertain. Trimming left V 3 bases short and J 2 bases short, with 2 bases between. CDR3 size: 13 residues. CDR1 is KGHSH and CDR2 is LQKENI in the germline V gene. In DNA form, the CDR3 reads TGTGCCAGCTCACCGCCTGGGGCCAACGTCCTGACTTTC. Its protein is CASSPPGANVLTF.

The rearrangement uses TRBV24-1 and TRBJ2-3, with D maybe TRBD2 (6 bases). V was shortened by 5 bases and J by 2 bases, with 10 bases between the two germline ends. Germline V gene data show CDR1 as KGHDR and CDR2 as SFDVKD. The CDR3 spans 14 residues. CDR3 in amino acids: CATSASALTDTQYF. The CDR3 DNA sequence: TGTGCCACCAGTGCTAGCGCCCTCACAGATACGCAGTATTTT.

The V and J genes are TRBV3-1 (or the pseudogene TRBV3-2) and TRBJ2-2, with no clear D. The germline gives CDR1 LGHDT, CDR2 YNNKEL (reference sequence). This CDR3 contains 12 residues. Trimming removed 8 bases at V and 6 bases at J, with 10 bases between. The CDR3 DNA reads as TGTGCCAGCGGACGCCTGGCCGGGGAGCTGTTTTTT. Residues: CASGRLAGELFF.

The sample holds one count of this clone. The CDR3 loop reads CSVSASRSERMQFF. DNA of the CDR3: TGCAGCGTTAGCGCTAGCAGGTCCGAAAGGATGCAGTTCTTC. This chain links TRBV29-1 with TRBJ2-1, with D possibly matching TRBD2 (5 bases). This CDR3 is built from 14 residues. Trimming cost V 5 bases and J 12 bases, with 23 bases left between them. The V gene's germline CDR1 is SQVTM and CDR2 ANQGSEA.

The chain couples TRBV2 to TRBJ2-7, with D maybe TRBD1 (5 bases). Germline V gene data show CDR1 as SNHLY and CDR2 as FYNNEI. V was shortened by 7 bases and J by 1 base, with 17 bases between the two germline ends. The CDR3 totals 15 residues. The CDR3 DNA reads as TGTGCCAGCAAGCCCGATAGGGGCCCATCCTACGAGCAGTACTTC. Residues: CASKPDRGPSYEQYF.

The chain has TRBV29-1 and TRBJ1-5; D remains ambiguous. CDR3 length: 13 residues. Trimming took 7 bases from V and 3 from J, leaving 13 bases between them. Germline assignment: CDR1 SQVTM and CDR2 ANQGSEA. In nucleotides, the CDR3 is TGCAGCGCCCGGGAGGATACCAATCAGCCCCAGCATTTT. Its protein is CSAREDTNQPQHF.

V is TRBV3-1 (or the pseudogene TRBV3-2) and J is TRBJ2-1; 8 nucleotides agree with TRBD2. The CDR3 loop spans 15 amino acids. The J segment lost 2 bases and the V segment lost 4 bases, leaving 4 bases of the junction unmatched. Germline CDR1 and CDR2: LGHDT and YNNKEL (reference sequence). The CDR3 nucleotides read TGTGCCAGCAGCCTTGGGACTAGGCCCTACAATGAGCAGTTCTTC. Its protein product is CASSLGTRPYNEQFF.

The genes are TRBV4-1 and TRBJ2-2, with 10 bases matching TRBD1. The CDR3 consists of 16 residues. Germline assignment: CDR1 MGHRA and CDR2 YSYEKL. V gave up 5 bases and J gave up 1 base; unmatched junction bases: 4. The CDR3 sequence is CASSGRTGGNTGELFF. CDR3 DNA: TGCGCCAGCAGCGGCCGGACAGGGGGGAACACCGGGGAGCTGTTTTTT.

The chain uses TRBV5-1 and TRBJ1-1; D perhaps matches TRBD1 (6 bases). CDR1 and CDR2 from the germline V gene are SGHRS and YFSETQ. V shed 2 bases and J shed 4 bases, with 9 bases lying between them. The CDR3 is 13 residues long. CDR3 nucleotides: TGCGCCAGCAGCTTAGGGGGGGCCACTGAAGCTTTCTTT. Amino acids: CASSLGGATEAFF.

V usage is TRBV4-2 and J usage is TRBJ2-7; tentative D call: TRBD1 (5 bases). CDR1 and CDR2 (germline): LGHNA, YNFKEQ. V dropped 0 bases and J dropped 4 bases, with 10 bases sitting between them. CDR3 size: 14 residues. The CDR3 DNA sequence: TGTGCCAGCAGCCAAGAGATCGGACATTACGAGCAGTACTTC. This gives the protein CASSQEIGHYEQYF.

The V gene is TRBV10-3, the J gene TRBJ2-5; no reliable D call. The CDR3 extends over 14 amino acids. Germline CDR1 and CDR2: ENHRY and SYGVKD. Between the trimmed V and J ends, which lost 2 bases and 3 bases, there was a span of 10 bases. The DNA for the CDR3 is TGTGCCATCAGTGAGGATGACGGAAAAGAGACCCAGTACTTC. Translated: CAISEDDGKETQYF.

The V call is TRBV5-6, the J call TRBJ1-1; D gene ambiguous. The V gene lost 4 bases and the J gene lost 0 bases, with 7 bases spanning the gap. CDR1 is SGHDT, CDR2 YYEEEE, per germline. CDR3 size: 13 residues. The CDR3 sequence: CASSETMNTEAFF. CDR3 bases: TGTGCCAGCAGCGAGACAATGAACACTGAAGCTTTCTTT. The full variable domain, with the rest looked up from reference TRBV5-6 and TRBJ1-1, is DAGVTQSPTHLIKTRGQQVTLRCSPKSGHDTVSWYQQALGQGPQFIFQYYEEEERQRGNFPDRFSGHQFPNYSSELNVNALLLGDSALYLCASSETMNTEAFFGQGTRLTVV.

The rearrangement joins TRBV12-3 or TRBV12-4 to TRBJ2-6; D is uncertain. The CDR3 is made up of 13 amino acids. Trimming stripped 1 base from V and 5 bases from J, with 3 bases between. The CDR3 bases are TGTGCCAGCAGTTTAGAGAGGGCCAACGTCCTGACTTTC. This translates into CASSLERANVLTF.

The chain uses TRBV4-1 and TRBJ1-1, with D unclear. V lost 4 bases to trimming and J lost 4 bases, with 13 bases between them. The CDR3 sequence is 14 residues long. Germline CDR1 reads MGHRA; CDR2 reads YSYEKL. CDR3 residues: CASSLREGTTEAFF. In DNA form, the CDR3 reads TGCGCCAGCAGCCTGCGGGAAGGCACCACTGAAGCTTTCTTT.

This chain uses TRBV9 with TRBJ1-3; no clear D gene. Per the germline V gene, CDR1 is SGDLS and CDR2 is YYNGEE. Trimming took off 0 bases at V and 0 bases at J, with 10 bases between the two ends. The CDR3 extends over 16 amino acids. CDR3: CASSVEPQSSGNTIYF. CDR3 sequence (DNA): TGTGCCAGCAGCGTAGAGCCACAAAGCTCTGGAAACACCATATATTTT.

This chain joins TRBV7-9 and TRBJ2-1, with 8 bases lining up with TRBD2. CDR1 is SEHNR, CDR2 FQNEAQ, per germline (reference sequence). The CDR3 length is 17 residues. Trimming removed 1 base from V and 8 bases from J; junction bases left unmatched: 13. CDR3 sequence reads: CASSLGFVGRAVHEQFF. The CDR3 nucleotides read TGTGCCAGCAGCTTAGGGTTTGTCGGGAGGGCAGTCCATGAGCAGTTCTTC.

The rearrangement uses TRBV14 and TRBJ2-3; D gene ambiguous. This CDR3 spans 13 amino acids. Trimming pared 5 bases from V and 4 bases from J, leaving 10 bases between. Per the germline V gene, CDR1 is SGHDN and CDR2 is FVKESK. The CDR3 protein is CASSVRSSDTQYF. DNA of the CDR3: TGTGCCAGCAGCGTTCGGTCGTCAGATACGCAGTATTTT.

This sequence joins TRBV28 and TRBJ2-1; D is uncertain. The V end was cut by 8 bases, the J end by 7 bases, with 15 bases between. There are 13 residues in the CDR3. Germline CDR1 is MDHEN and CDR2 is SYDVKM. The chain's CDR3 is CASGLVGRNEQFF. The CDR3 nucleotides read TGTGCCAGCGGTCTAGTAGGCCGGAATGAGCAGTTCTTC.

The chain recombines TRBV5-8 with TRBJ2-5, with TRBD1 matching over 9 bases. V shed 5 bases and J 5 bases; nucleotides not matched to a gene: 7. This CDR3 region has 14 residues. Germline lookup yields CDR1 SGHTS and CDR2 YDEGEE. The CDR3 spells CASRATGGGETQYF. Written as DNA, the CDR3 is TGTGCCAGCAGGGCCACAGGGGGCGGTGAGACCCAGTACTTC.

The chain joins TRBV7-8 to TRBJ2-3; a weak D match, TRBD2 (5 bases). This CDR3 is 15 amino acids long. The germline CDR1 and CDR2 sequences are SGHVS and FQNEAQ. V lost 5 bases to trimming and J lost 3 bases, with 15 bases between them. This chain's CDR3 is CASSPVPRGTDTQYF. The CDR3 nucleotides read TGTGCCAGCAGCCCAGTTCCCCGGGGAACAGATACGCAGTATTTT.

The rearrangement uses TRBV2 and TRBJ2-7, with 9 bases fitting TRBD2. This CDR3 contains 15 residues. The V gene end was trimmed by 6 bases and the J gene end by 7 bases; junction bases not matched to a gene: 13. Germline V gene data show CDR1 as SNHLY and CDR2 as FYNNEI. CDR3 in DNA: TGTGCCAGCAGACTGACTAGCGGTGGGCCTAGGGAGCAGTACTTC. Translating it yields CASRLTSGGPREQYF.

The J gene is TRBJ2-1, the V gene TRBV9, with 7 bases that match TRBD1. This CDR3 is 15 amino acids long. V lost 0 bases and J lost 7; bases outside the gene matches: 7. The germline gives CDR1 SGDLS, CDR2 YYNGEE. CDR3 in amino acids: CASSVATGWVNEQFF. CDR3 coding DNA: TGTGCCAGCAGCGTAGCGACAGGGTGGGTGAATGAGCAGTTCTTC.

This sequence joins TRBV19 and TRBJ1-3; D is perhaps TRBD1 (5 bases). Germline values: CDR1 LNHDA, CDR2 SQIVND (reference sequence). V was cut by 2 bases and J by 3 bases, with 20 bases left in between. This CDR3 has 18 residues. The CDR3: CASSIMTTGTLLGNTIYF. CDR3 bases: TGTGCCAGTAGTATAATGACGACCGGGACTTTACTTGGAAACACCATATATTTT.

The chain couples TRBV28 to TRBJ1-3; D is unresolved. With 6 bases removed from V and 9 bases from J, the gap between germline ends came to 9 bases. The length of the CDR3 is 11 residues. Germline loops: CDR1 MDHEN, CDR2 SYDVKM. The CDR3 sequence is CASSLRGTIYF. The CDR3 DNA sequence: TGTGCCAGCAGCCTTCGGGGCACCATATATTTT. Using reference TRBV28 and TRBJ1-3 for the parts outside the CDR3, the full variable domain is DVKVTQSSRYLVKRTGEKVFLECVQDMDHENMFWYRQDPGLGLRLIYFSYDVKMKEKGDIPEGYSVSREKKERFSLILESASTNQTSMYLCASSLRGTIYFGEGSWLTVV.